This T cell receptor (beta chain) came from a study of T-cell memory formation after mild COVID-19. General study results and limits: CD4+ clones that contracted lay mainly in CM and EM; CD8+ ones lay in EMRA.

This clonotype was recorded a few times. Its specificity is unknown. TCRdb reprocessed the 5' RACE reads via MiXCR and lists one record per CDR3 protein. The repertoire consists of 200,000 to 250,000 distinct CDR3 sequences, with roughly 17% occurring once and the leading ten covering 3.5% to 4%. The germline V gene has CDR1 MGHRA and CDR2 YSYEKL. CDR3 length: 13 amino acids. V lost 9 bases to trimming and J lost 6 bases, with 17 bases between them. The origin of this receptor is a man younger than 35 who had mild COVID-19 (a few samples of this study predate the infection). Cell type and time point are not known. This chain links TRBV4-1 with TRBJ2-5; no clear D. The sequenced sample was PBMCs or a T cell subset sorted from them (not recorded which). DNA of the CDR3: TGCGCCAGTTCGGACCTTTCGGAAAAGACCCAGTACTTC. Translation gives CASSDLSEKTQYF.